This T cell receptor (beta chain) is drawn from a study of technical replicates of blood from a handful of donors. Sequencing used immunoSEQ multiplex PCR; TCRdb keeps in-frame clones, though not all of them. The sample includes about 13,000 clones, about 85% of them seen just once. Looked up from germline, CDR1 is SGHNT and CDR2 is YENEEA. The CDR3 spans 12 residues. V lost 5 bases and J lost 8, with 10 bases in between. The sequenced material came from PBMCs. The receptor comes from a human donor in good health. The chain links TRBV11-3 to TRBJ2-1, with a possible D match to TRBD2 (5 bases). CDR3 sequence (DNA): TGTGCCAGCAGCCCGGAGGATCATGAGCAGTTCTTC. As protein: CASSPEDHEQFF.